This T cell receptor (beta chain) came from a study of T cell repertoires in cytomegalovirus infection (dated by TCRdb to between 2019 and 2020). Study-level background: Because public TCR beta signatures pointed to carriage of CMV infection together with the matching HLA type, the HLA type of each donor mattered for the analysis.

This sample was sequenced with an Illumina HiSeq 1500. TCRdb reprocessed the public reads (quality trimming at Q25 with fastp, clone calling with MiXCR) and kept in-frame beta chains. Rows are combined by CDR3 protein, so each entry shows the most common genes and DNA. Here the sample has around 280,000 distinct CDR3 sequences; around 9.6% occur a single time. 2% to 3% of the sample goes to the ten largest clones. CDR3 length: 12 amino acids, cysteine to phenylalanine. Here the CDR3 DNA is all that survives: 36 bases in frame from base 1. From the germline V gene (reference sequence), CDR1 is SEHNR and CDR2 is FQNEAQ. Trimming removed 1 base from V and 3 bases from J, leaving 3 bases between the germline ends. This clonotype has a count of ten or more. Its antigen specificity is not known. A much bigger clone sits one base away, suggesting this may be a read error. Beyond this particular receptor, the publication reports: In both this cohort and an independent roughly 330-donor cohort, the cumulative frequency of public TCR beta family members distinguished carriers of CMV infection plus the relevant HLA type. The ex vivo response was dominated by HLA-C-restricted CMV-specific TCR beta clonotypes, which also provided the single most frequent clonotype in two of eight donors.

The chain links TRBV7-9 with TRBJ1-2; confidence is insufficient to name the D gene. This TCR was recovered from a human donor in good health (CMV status not recorded). Some clones in this sample may be carry-over from other donors' samples. Sequencing was performed on PBMCs. The DNA is TGTGCCAGCAGCTTAGACGACTATGGCTACACCTTC. It is translated as CASSLDDYGYTF.